The text below deals with one T cell receptor beta chain. This record belongs to a study of patients and donors after allogeneic stem cell transplantation. TCRdb analysed the RT-PCR reads with MiXCR anew, one entry per CDR3 protein. The data contain roughly 940,000 distinct CDR3 sequences, 18% of them seen just once; the ten biggest clones take up roughly 6%. The CDR3 is 16 residues long. Germline-derived CDR1 and CDR2 are LGHDT and YNNKEL (reference sequence). V was clipped by 6 bases and J by 2 bases; unmatched bases: 6. The clonotype was recovered from a human donor who was either an allogeneic HSCT recipient or a stem cell or donor lymphocyte infusion donor (not recorded which). It is not recorded whose cells these are; they may come from a transplant donor. The sequenced sample was blood, either unsorted or a sorted T cell fraction (not recorded which). This chain uses TRBV3-1 with TRBJ2-2; TRBD1 agrees at 10 bases. The CDR3 nucleotides read TGTGCCAGCAGACGAGGACAGGGGGGTAACACCGGGGAGCTGTTTTTT. Its protein product is CASRRGQGGNTGELFF.